This T cell receptor (beta chain) was documented in a study of T cell changes during pregnancy in multiple sclerosis (dated by TCRdb to between 2018 and 2021). A note on the overall study: In women with multiple sclerosis, the researchers looked at how the T cell repertoire shifted as pregnancy progressed.

From its cysteine to its phenylalanine, the CDR3 spans 16 amino acids. CDR3 DNA only is kept here, 48 bases in frame from base 1. The germline V gene (reference sequence) yields LNHDA for CDR1 and SQIVND for CDR2. Germline trimming amounts to 6 bases on V and 0 bases on J, with 7 as the count of junction bases outside the gene matches. Note on this clone: What this receptor recognizes is not known. Per-base quality was not reported, and no clone a single base away is much larger than it.

Receptors were amplified or captured by the immunoSEQ multiplex PCR assay. TCRdb provides this immuneACCESS table in a form limited to in-frame rearrangements. Some clones are lacking; in checked studies, under half of them reflect an unresolved V gene, and why the rest are absent is not known. The sample profile shows approximately 130,000 clones; around 95% of them were found once. Together, the top ten hold roughly 0.44% of the sample. The V gene is TRBV19 and the J gene is TRBJ2-3; 9 nucleotides in the junction match TRBD2. The TCR comes from a female donor with multiple sclerosis, enrolled in a pregnancy study. This specimen consisted of peripheral blood, obtained after pregnancy. This receptor carries the CDR3 CASRTRLAGSTDTQYF. The DNA sequence is given as TGTGCCAGTAGGACGAGGCTAGCGGGAAGCACAGATACGCAGTATTTT.